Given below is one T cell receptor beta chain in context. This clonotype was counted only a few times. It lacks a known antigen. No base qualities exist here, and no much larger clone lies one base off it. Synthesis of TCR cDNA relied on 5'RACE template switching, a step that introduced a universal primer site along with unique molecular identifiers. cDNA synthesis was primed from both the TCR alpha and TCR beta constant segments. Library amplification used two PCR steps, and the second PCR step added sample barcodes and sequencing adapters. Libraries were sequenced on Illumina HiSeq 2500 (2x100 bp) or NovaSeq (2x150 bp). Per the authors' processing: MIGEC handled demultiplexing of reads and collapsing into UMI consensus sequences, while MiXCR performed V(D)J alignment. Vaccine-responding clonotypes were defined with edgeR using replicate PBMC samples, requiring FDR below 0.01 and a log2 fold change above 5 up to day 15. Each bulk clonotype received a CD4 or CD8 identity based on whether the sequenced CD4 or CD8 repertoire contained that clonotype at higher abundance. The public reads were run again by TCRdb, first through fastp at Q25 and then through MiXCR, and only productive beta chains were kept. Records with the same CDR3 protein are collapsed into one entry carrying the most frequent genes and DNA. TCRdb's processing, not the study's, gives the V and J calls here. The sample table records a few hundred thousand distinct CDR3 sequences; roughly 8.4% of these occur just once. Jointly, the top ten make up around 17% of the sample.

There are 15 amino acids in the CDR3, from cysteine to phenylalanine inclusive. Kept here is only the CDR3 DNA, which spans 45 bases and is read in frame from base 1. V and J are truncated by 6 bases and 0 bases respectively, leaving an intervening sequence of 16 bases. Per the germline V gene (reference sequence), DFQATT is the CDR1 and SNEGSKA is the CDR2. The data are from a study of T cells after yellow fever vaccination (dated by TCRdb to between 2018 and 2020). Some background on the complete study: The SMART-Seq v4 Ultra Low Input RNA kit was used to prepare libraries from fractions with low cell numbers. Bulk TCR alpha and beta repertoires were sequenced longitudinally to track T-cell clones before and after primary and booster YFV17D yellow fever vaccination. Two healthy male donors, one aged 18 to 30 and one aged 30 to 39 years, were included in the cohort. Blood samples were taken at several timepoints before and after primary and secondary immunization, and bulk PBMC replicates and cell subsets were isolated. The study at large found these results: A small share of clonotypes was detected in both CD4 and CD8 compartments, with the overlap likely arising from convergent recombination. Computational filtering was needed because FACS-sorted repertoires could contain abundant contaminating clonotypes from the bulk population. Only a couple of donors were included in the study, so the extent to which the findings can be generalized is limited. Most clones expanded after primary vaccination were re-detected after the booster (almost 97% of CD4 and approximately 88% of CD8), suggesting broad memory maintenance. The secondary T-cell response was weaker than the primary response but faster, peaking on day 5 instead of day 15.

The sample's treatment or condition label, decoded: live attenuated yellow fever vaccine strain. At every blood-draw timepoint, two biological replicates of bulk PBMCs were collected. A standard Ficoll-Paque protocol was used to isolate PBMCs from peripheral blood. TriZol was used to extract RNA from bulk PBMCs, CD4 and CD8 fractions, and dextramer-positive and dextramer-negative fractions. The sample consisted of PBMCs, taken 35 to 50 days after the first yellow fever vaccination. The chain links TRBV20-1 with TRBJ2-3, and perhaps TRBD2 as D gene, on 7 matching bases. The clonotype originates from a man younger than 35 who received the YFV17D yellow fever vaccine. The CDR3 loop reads CSAVVGGRSTDTQYF. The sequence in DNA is TGCAGTGCCGTAGTCGGGGGGCGTAGCACAGATACGCAGTATTTT.